This TCR beta chain is drawn from a study of identical twins. Whole-study results and caveats: There were fewer insertions in abundant cord blood beta clonotypes, but memory repertoires showed no such pattern. Models underpredicted monozygotic twin sharing of out-of-frame TCR alpha. A partial confounding effect on zero-insertion analyses could come from invariant MAIT and iNKT cells. Low generation probability was overrepresented in out-of-frame alpha sequences shared by twins.

The germline V gene has CDR1 DFQATT and CDR2 SNEGSKA (reference sequence). The CDR3 consists of 15 residues. Germline trimming cut 3 bases from V and 2 bases from J; bases unmatched to any gene: 6. On this clonotype: Its cognate antigen is unknown.

TCRdb redid the calling of the 5' RACE reads with MiXCR, one entry per CDR3 protein. The repertoire has 1.5 million to 2 million distinct CDR3 sequences, about 32% of them found once; the top ten carry about 0.27%. The receptor's source is a newborn girl in good health. The chain couples TRBV20-1 to TRBJ1-5; 8 bases agree with TRBD1. Source material: cord blood. The CDR3 DNA reads TGCAGTGCTAGCGGACAGGGTCTTGGCAATCAGCCCCAGCATTTT. It codes for CSASGQGLGNQPQHF.